Each of the 17 T cell receptor beta chains below was sequenced from the same sample in a study of blood T cell repertoires in COVID-19. The repertoire was sequenced with immunoSEQ multiplex PCR; TCRdb's copy has only in-frame clones and lacks some. Among roughly 150,000 clones, 84% were seen once, and the ten largest hold roughly 4.3%. Source material: PBMCs or T cells enriched from blood (not recorded which). The receptors were sampled from a man aged 50 or older in a cohort exposed to, infected with or recovered from COVID-19 (not recorded which).

The chain joins TRBV9 to TRBJ2-5, with TRBD2 matching 7 bases. This CDR3 has 15 residues. V shed 3 bases and J 2 bases; nucleotides not matched to a gene: 7. In germline, CDR1 is SGDLS, CDR2 YYNGEE. The DNA of the CDR3 is TGTGCCAGCAGCGCCTTTACTAGCGCTCAAGAGACCCAGTACTTC. Amino acid sequence: CASSAFTSAQETQYF.

The rearrangement uses TRBV3-1 (or the pseudogene TRBV3-2) and TRBJ1-1; no definite D call. The germline gives CDR1 LGHDT, CDR2 YNNKEL (reference sequence). V lost 6 bases and J lost 9, with 17 bases in between. The CDR3 has 13 amino acids. CDR3 nucleotides: TGTGCCAGCAGGGGAACGGCAGCGGGCCAAGCTTTCTTT. Translation: CASRGTAAGQAFF.

The rearrangement joins TRBV5-5 to TRBJ2-2; D may be TRBD2 (5 bases). The germline CDR1 and CDR2 sequences are SGHKS and YYEKEE (reference sequence). The CDR3 consists of 13 residues. Trimming stripped 2 bases from V and 6 bases from J, with 8 bases between. CDR3 bases: TGTGCCAGCAGCTTTTCCGGGGCCGGGGAGCTGTTTTTT. The encoded protein is CASSFSGAGELFF. Variable domain in full (rest from reference TRBV5-5 and TRBJ2-2): DAGVTQSPTHLIKTRGQQVTLRCSPISGHKSVSWYQQVLGQGPQFIFQYYEKEERGRGNFPDRFSARQFPNYSSELNVNALLLGDSALYLCASSFSGAGELFFGEGSRLTVL.

The table lists this clone with a count of one. The CDR3 DNA reads as TGTGCCAGCAGTTTAGGGTCTAGCGGGAGACAGGGTGAGCAGTTCTTC. The encoded protein is CASSLGSSGRQGEQFF. The chain has TRBV27 and TRBJ2-1, with TRBD2 matching 10 bases. Germline CDR1 and CDR2: MNHEY and SMNVEV (reference sequence). Germline trimming cut 2 bases from V and 9 bases from J; bases unmatched to any gene: 10. The CDR3 covers 16 residues.

The V and J genes are TRBV11-2 and TRBJ1-2; D is uncertain. The CDR3 is made up of 13 amino acids. The ends were cut back, 0 bases at V and 13 bases at J, with 15 bases in the middle. The germline V gene has CDR1 SGHAT and CDR2 FQNNGV. CDR3 amino acids: CASSLDPRSSRTF. For the CDR3, the DNA is TGTGCCAGCAGCTTAGATCCCCGGAGCAGTCGCACCTTC.

The CDR3 DNA is TGTGCCAGCAGCTCTTTTAGTGAGCAGTTCTTC. Amino acid sequence: CASSSFSEQFF. The J gene is TRBJ2-1, the V gene TRBV11-2; D remains ambiguous. CDR1 is SGHAT and CDR2 is FQNNGV in the germline V gene. The germline V and J ends were trimmed by 4 bases and 9 bases, with 7 bases remaining between them. This CDR3 contains 11 residues. The complete variable domain, with remaining parts taken from reference TRBV11-2 and TRBJ2-1, reads EAGVAQSPRYKIIEKRQSVAFWCNPISGHATLYWYQQILGQGPKLLIQFQNNGVVDDSQLPKDRFSAERLKGVDSTLKIQPAKLEDSAVYLCASSSFSEQFFGPGTRLTVL.

The chain recombines TRBV9 with TRBJ2-1; 12 nucleotides line up with TRBD1. Germline lookup yields CDR1 SGDLS and CDR2 YYNGEE. Trimming took 0 bases from V and 6 from J; bases not matched to a gene: 10. The CDR3 contains 18 residues. DNA of the CDR3: TGTGCCAGCAGCGTAGGGGGGACAGGGGGCGCCCCCGGCAATGAGCAGTTCTTC. Its translation is CASSVGGTGGAPGNEQFF.

In its sample, this clone was seen once. This CDR3 reads CASSLGQGEIYEQYF. CDR3 coding DNA: TGTGCCAGTAGTTTAGGACAGGGGGAGATCTACGAGCAGTACTTC. The chain employs TRBV19 and TRBJ2-7, with 10 bases matching TRBD1. J lost 3 bases, V lost 5 bases, and 7 bases had no gene match. Germline CDR1 reads LNHDA; CDR2 reads SQIVND (reference sequence). This CDR3 region has 15 residues.

This clone was picked up one time. The chain has TRBV7-2 and TRBJ2-7; 12 bases agree with TRBD2. The CDR3 is 15 amino acids. The V gene's germline CDR1 is SGHTA and CDR2 FQGNSA. J was trimmed by 7 bases and V by 5 bases; bases with no gene match: 9. The CDR3 nucleotides read TGTGCCAGCAGCCCCGGACTAGCGGGGCGCCCGGAGCAGTACTTC. This encodes CASSPGLAGRPEQYF.

The rearrangement uses TRBV19 and TRBJ2-3, with 7 bases fitting TRBD2. The CDR3 runs 14 residues. Per the germline V gene, CDR1 is LNHDA and CDR2 is SQIVND (reference sequence). The V and J ends lost 5 bases and 3 bases, in that order; junction bases with no gene match: 5. This CDR3 reads CASSVWGGTDTQYF. The CDR3 nucleotides are TGTGCCAGTAGTGTGTGGGGGGGGACAGATACGCAGTATTTT. The full variable domain, with the rest looked up from reference TRBV19 and TRBJ2-3, is DGGITQSPKYLFRKEGQNVTLSCEQNLNHDAMYWYRQDPGQGLRLIYYSQIVNDFQKGDIAEGYSVSREKKESFPLTVTSAQKNPTAFYLCASSVWGGTDTQYFGPGTRLTVL.

The rearrangement uses TRBV6-5 and TRBJ2-7; 8 positions agree with TRBD1. Germline assignment: CDR1 MNHEY and CDR2 SVGAGI. The junction had 6 bases not matched to a gene; V was cut back by 6 bases and J by 2 bases. This CDR3 is built from 14 residues. This CDR3 is CASSLDRDTYEQYF. CDR3 DNA sequence: TGTGCCAGCAGCCTGGACAGGGACACCTACGAGCAGTACTTC.

The chain carries TRBV11-2 and TRBJ1-1; TRBD1 matches 8 bases. Trimming took 4 bases from V and 5 from J; bases not matched to a gene: 9. The CDR3 contains 15 residues. Germline assignment: CDR1 SGHAT and CDR2 FQNNGV. The DNA of the CDR3 is TGTGCCAGCAGCTACCTAGGACAGGGTGGGACTGAAGCTTTCTTT. Translation: CASSYLGQGGTEAFF.

The rearrangement uses TRBV9 and TRBJ1-1, with D possibly matching TRBD1 (6 bases). Germline V lookup: CDR1 SGDLS, CDR2 YYNGEE. The germline V and J ends were trimmed by 4 bases and 0 bases, with 10 bases remaining between them. This CDR3 has 14 residues. This CDR3 is CASSPQGLNTEAFF. The CDR3 DNA sequence: TGTGCCAGCAGCCCCCAGGGGTTGAACACTGAAGCTTTCTTT.

The chain recombines TRBV21-1 with TRBJ1-5. TRBV21-1 corresponds to a pseudogene. The CDR3 totals 17 residues. The CDR3 reads CASTPPEGGTENQPQHF. The CDR3 nucleotides read TGTGCCAGCACCCCTCCGGAGGGCGGGACTGAGAATCAGCCCCAGCATTTT.

The chain joins TRBV27 to TRBJ1-2, with 7 nucleotides matching TRBD1. CDR1 is MNHEY and CDR2 is SMNVEV in the germline V gene (reference sequence). The CDR3 is made up of 15 amino acids. Trimming removed 5 bases from V and 2 bases from J; junction bases left unmatched: 8. Written as DNA, the CDR3 is TGTGCCAGCAGTCCCCGCGGAGGGGGCAACTATGGCTACACCTTC. Translating gives CASSPRGGGNYGYTF.

The chain carries TRBV5-1 and TRBJ1-1; weak D call: TRBD1 (6 bases). The ends were cut back, 0 bases at V and 1 base at J, with 13 bases in the middle. Germline CDR1 is SGHRS and CDR2 is YFSETQ. The CDR3 contains 16 residues. The CDR3 nucleotides read TGCGCCAGCAGCTTGGCCTTAGGCAGGGGGAACACTGAAGCTTTCTTT. Protein: CASSLALGRGNTEAFF. Looking up the rest from reference TRBV5-1 and TRBJ1-1 gives the full variable domain: KAGVTQTPRYLIKTRGQQVTLSCSPISGHRSVSWYQQTPGQGLQFLFEYFSETQRNKGNFPGRFSGRQFSNSRSEMNVSTLELGDSALYLCASSLALGRGNTEAFFGQGTRLTVV.

Written as DNA, the CDR3 is TGCGCCAGCAGCCAAGATCCGACTGATTCGGATGAGCAGTTCTTC. It is translated as CASSQDPTDSDEQFF. The chain combines TRBV4-3 with TRBJ2-1, with D uncertain. CDR1 is LGHNA, CDR2 YSLEER, per germline. V was cut by 0 bases and J by 8 bases, with 14 bases left in between. The CDR3 runs 15 residues.